One and the same sample provided the 22 T cell receptor beta chains below, sequenced in a study of CD8 T cells in ankylosing spondylitis (dated by TCRdb to the late 2010s). The library was generated by 5' RACE. The sequencer was an Illumina HiSeq 2500. The public reads were reanalyzed by TCRdb: fastp trimming at Q25, MiXCR alignment, in-frame beta chains only. Every distinct CDR3 protein forms one entry, paired with its most common genes and DNA. The sample records 350,000 or so distinct CDR3 sequences, 14% to 15% of which are singletons. Less than 1.1% of the sample goes to the ten largest clones. The sample comprised blood, either unsorted or a sorted T cell fraction (not recorded which). The source is a male donor with ankylosing spondylitis or in good health (not recorded which).

The table lists this clonotype with a few counts. This chain links TRBV20-1 with TRBJ2-7, with 9 bases fitting TRBD1. Germline CDR1 reads DFQATT; CDR2 reads SNEGSKA (reference sequence). The CDR3 is 15 amino acids. With 5 bases clipped from V and 1 base from J, the junction kept 9 bases outside the gene matches. The CDR3 is CSAGGGDRASYEQYF. DNA for the CDR3: TGCAGTGCTGGGGGGGGGGACAGGGCTTCCTACGAGCAGTACTTC.

This clonotype was counted a few times. The chain links TRBV10-1 to TRBJ2-3, with TRBD2 identical over 7 bases. The CDR3 covers 12 residues. From germline, CDR1 is WNHNN and CDR2 SYGVQD (reference sequence). The junction had 1 base not matched to a gene; V was cut back by 6 bases and J by 4 bases. The CDR3 DNA follows: TGCGCCAGCAGCGGGAGGTCAGATACGCAGTATTTT. It codes for CASSGRSDTQYF.

This clonotype was seen ten or more times. The rearrangement uses TRBV15 and TRBJ2-2; the D is unclear. V was cut by 6 bases and J by 7 bases, with 21 bases left in between. CDR3 length: 16 residues. The germline gives CDR1 LNHNV, CDR2 YYDKDF (reference sequence). The CDR3 nucleotides are TGTGCCACCAGGTCCGGCCAGCGACAAGTATACGGGGAGCTGTTTTTT. Its translation: CATRSGQRQVYGELFF.

This clonotype has only a few counts. The J gene is TRBJ2-2, the V gene TRBV5-1; no firm D call. Trimming removed 3 bases at V and 2 bases at J, with 8 bases between. There are 14 residues in the CDR3. Germline V gene lookup returns CDR1 SGHRS and CDR2 YFSETQ. The CDR3 DNA reads TGCGCCAGCAGCTACGATCGAAACACCGGGGAGCTGTTTTTT. As protein: CASSYDRNTGELFF.

This clonotype was found a few times. The chain is built from TRBV3-1 and TRBJ2-1; 9 bases match TRBD2. V gave up 6 bases and J gave up 8 bases; unmatched junction bases: 5. Per germline, CDR1 LGHDT and CDR2 YNNKEL (reference sequence). The CDR3 consists of 13 residues. The CDR3, as DNA: TGTGCCAGCAGTCGGACTAGCGCCGATGAGCAGTTCTTC. Translated: CASSRTSADEQFF.

This rearrangement joins TRBV10-3 to TRBJ2-1; the D is unclear. CDR1 is ENHRY, CDR2 SYGVKD, per germline. With 2 bases removed from V and 9 bases from J, the gap between germline ends came to 11 bases. CDR3 length equals 13 residues. CDR3 DNA sequence: TGTGCCATCAGTGAGCGATGGAATGGTGAGCAGTTCTTC. Translation: CAISERWNGEQFF.

The V gene is TRBV20-1, the J gene TRBJ1-4; 9 bases are shared with TRBD1. Looked up from germline, CDR1 is DFQATT and CDR2 is SNEGSKA (reference sequence). The CDR3 extends over 14 amino acids. Trimming at V came to 3 bases and at J to 5 bases, leaving 4 bases not matched to a gene. CDR3 sequence: CSARFGTGNEKLFF. CDR3 DNA: TGCAGTGCTAGGTTCGGGACAGGGAATGAAAAACTGTTTTTT.

This clonotype was seen only a few times. This sequence joins TRBV7-6 and TRBJ2-3, with 7 bases that match TRBD1. The CDR3 totals 16 residues. Trimming at V came to 5 bases and at J to 0 bases, leaving 8 bases not matched to a gene. Germline V gene lookup returns CDR1 SGHVS and CDR2 FNYEAQ. CDR3 sequence reads: CASSPIRQGSTDTQYF. CDR3 sequence (DNA): TGTGCCAGCAGCCCGATCCGACAGGGTAGCACAGATACGCAGTATTTT. Using reference TRBV7-6 and TRBJ2-3 for the parts outside the CDR3, the full variable domain is GAGVSQSPRYKVTKRGQDVALRCDPISGHVSLYWYRQALGQGPEFLTYFNYEAQQDKSGLPNDRFSAERPEGSISTLTIQRTEQRDSAMYRCASSPIRQGSTDTQYFGPGTRLTVL.

This clonotype was recorded a few times. The chain carries TRBV4-1 and TRBJ2-7; D is uncertain. Trimming took off 3 bases at V and 4 bases at J, with 16 bases between the two ends. The germline V gene has CDR1 MGHRA and CDR2 YSYEKL. The CDR3 consists of 15 residues. CDR3 nucleotide sequence: TGCGCCAGCAGCCAGGCGCCGGACCGAGGATACGAGCAGTACTTC. Translated, it gives CASSQAPDRGYEQYF.

This clonotype was observed a few times. Here the CDR3 DNA reads TGTGCCAGCAGCCGCCCGGGGGTAGAGACCCAGTACTTC. This translates into CASSRPGVETQYF. The chain uses TRBV3-1 and TRBJ2-5; D is perhaps TRBD2 (6 bases). The CDR3 is 13 amino acids. Trimming pared 4 bases from V and 4 bases from J, leaving 10 bases between. CDR1 and CDR2 from the germline V gene are LGHDT and YNNKEL (reference sequence).

This clonotype was seen a few times. This chain joins TRBV4-1 and TRBJ2-5, with TRBD2 identical over 8 bases. This CDR3 region has 16 residues. CDR1 MGHRA and CDR2 YSYEKL come from the germline V gene. Unmatched junction bases numbered 10, after V lost 3 bases and J lost 4 bases. For the CDR3, the DNA is TGCGCCAGCAGCCAGGGACACGGAGGACTAGCAGAGACCCAGTACTTC. Translating gives CASSQGHGGLAETQYF.

V is TRBV7-8 and J is TRBJ2-7; D uncertain. Germline V lookup: CDR1 SGHVS, CDR2 FQNEAQ. The CDR3 spans 16 residues. V was pared by 0 bases and J by 3 bases, with 15 bases between. The DNA of the CDR3 is TGTGCCAGCAGCTTAGCGCTCGGGCAGGCGCTCTACGAGCAGTACTTC. Its translation: CASSLALGQALYEQYF.

This chain connects TRBV3-1 to TRBJ2-7, with D hard to call. V was trimmed by 1 base and J by 0 bases, leaving 10 bases between them. The germline V gene encodes CDR1 LGHDT and CDR2 YNNKEL (reference sequence). CDR3 length: 15 residues. CDR3 protein: CASSQAQTSSYEQYF. For the CDR3, the DNA is TGTGCCAGCAGCCAAGCCCAGACCAGCTCCTACGAGCAGTACTTC.

This clonotype was recorded a few times. The chain is built from TRBV6-1 and TRBJ2-2; D may be TRBD1 (6 bases). Germline V gene data show CDR1 as MNHNS and CDR2 as SASEGT. The CDR3 extends over 14 amino acids. The ends were cut back, 3 bases at V and 10 bases at J, with 15 bases in the middle. The CDR3 sequence is CASSDRGAYEELFF. CDR3 coding DNA: TGTGCCAGCAGTGACAGGGGTGCTTACGAGGAGCTGTTTTTT.

The rearrangement uses TRBV6-5 and TRBJ2-1; possibly TRBD2 for D (6 bases). Trimming took 5 bases from V and 0 from J, leaving 14 bases between them. This CDR3 spans 16 amino acids. Germline values: CDR1 MNHEY, CDR2 SVGAGI. The CDR3 here is CASSVQAGSSYNEQFF. The CDR3 bases are TGTGCCAGCAGTGTTCAGGCGGGAAGCTCCTACAATGAGCAGTTCTTC.

The V and J genes are TRBV20-1 and TRBJ1-6, with 7 bases aligning to TRBD1. Germline V CDR1 and CDR2: DFQATT, SNEGSKA (reference sequence). Trimming at V came to 6 bases and at J to 2 bases, leaving 16 bases not matched to a gene. This CDR3 spans 18 amino acids. In DNA, the CDR3 is TGCAGTGCCCGGGGCGGACAGGACTTAGGGGCCTATAATTCACCCCTCCACTTT. Its translation: CSARGGQDLGAYNSPLHF.

This chain uses TRBV18 with TRBJ2-7, with D unclear. Trimming took off 3 bases at V and 11 bases at J, with 20 bases between the two ends. Germline assignment: CDR1 KGHSH and CDR2 LQKENI. The CDR3 is 14 residues long. The CDR3 sequence: CASSPTLGGSGEYF. CDR3 sequence (DNA): TGTGCCAGCTCACCGACACTTGGTGGGTCCGGTGAGTACTTC.

This clonotype was detected only a few times. The chain combines TRBV18 with TRBJ2-3; perhaps TRBD1 as D (6 bases). The CDR3 has 15 amino acids. CDR1 and CDR2 (germline): KGHSH, LQKENI. V shed 2 bases and J shed 2 bases, with 11 bases lying between them. The chain's CDR3 is CASSPTGTYTDTQYF. The CDR3 coding sequence is TGTGCCAGCTCACCAACCGGGACATACACAGATACGCAGTATTTT. Full variable domain (missing parts from reference TRBV18 and TRBJ2-3): NAGVMQNPRHLVRRRGQEARLRCSPMKGHSHVYWYRQLPEEGLKFMVYLQKENIIDESGMPKERFSAEFPKEGPSILRIQQVVRGDSAAYFCASSPTGTYTDTQYFGPGTRLTVL.

The chain carries TRBV20-1 and TRBJ2-7; maybe TRBD2 (6 bases). The germline V and J ends were trimmed by 4 bases and 5 bases, with 18 bases remaining between them. The CDR3 is 14 residues long. CDR1 is DFQATT, CDR2 SNEGSKA, per germline (reference sequence). The CDR3, as DNA: TGCAGTGCTATTAGCGGTCGTGGCGCCCACGAGCAGTACTTC. It translates to CSAISGRGAHEQYF.

The chain recombines TRBV11-2 with TRBJ2-5; 8 nucleotides match TRBD2. Per the germline V gene, CDR1 is SGHAT and CDR2 is FQNNGV. The CDR3 consists of 16 residues. The trim removed 0 bases at V and 2 bases at J, leaving 5 bases unmatched. Here the CDR3 DNA reads TGTGCCAGCAGCTTAGATAACCGGGGGGGACAAGAGACCCAGTACTTC. Translating gives CASSLDNRGGQETQYF.

V usage is TRBV29-1 and J usage is TRBJ1-1, with D tentatively TRBD1 (5 bases). V lost 2 bases and J 6 bases, leaving 13 bases between the germline ends. Germline CDR1 and CDR2: SQVTM and ANQGSEA. The CDR3 length is 13 residues. The DNA of the CDR3 is TGCAGCGTTGAAAATCGGGAAGGGGCTGAAGCTTTCTTT. This gives the protein CSVENREGAEAFF.

This clonotype was observed once. The chain carries TRBV20-1 and TRBJ2-1; D is tentatively TRBD1 or TRBD2 (6 bases each). The V end was cut by 0 bases, the J end by 6 bases, with 9 bases between. Per the germline V gene, CDR1 is DFQATT and CDR2 is SNEGSKA (reference sequence). The CDR3 contains 13 residues. The CDR3 here is CSARDEGGNEQFF. CDR3 DNA sequence: TGCAGTGCTAGAGATGAGGGGGGCAATGAGCAGTTCTTC.